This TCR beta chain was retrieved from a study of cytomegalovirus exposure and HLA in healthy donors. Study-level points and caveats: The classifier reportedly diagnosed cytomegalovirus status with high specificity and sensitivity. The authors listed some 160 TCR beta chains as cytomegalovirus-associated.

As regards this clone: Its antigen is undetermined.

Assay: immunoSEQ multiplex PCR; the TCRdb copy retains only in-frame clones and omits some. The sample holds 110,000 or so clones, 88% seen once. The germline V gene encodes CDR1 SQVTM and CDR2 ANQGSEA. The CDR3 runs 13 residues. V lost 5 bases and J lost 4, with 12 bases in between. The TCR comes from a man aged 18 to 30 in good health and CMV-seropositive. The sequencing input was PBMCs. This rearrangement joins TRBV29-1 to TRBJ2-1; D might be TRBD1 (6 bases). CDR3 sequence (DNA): TGCAGCGTTTCCAGGGGAGAGTACAATGAGCAGTTCTTC. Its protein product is CSVSRGEYNEQFF.